The 21 T cell receptor beta chains given below trace back to one sample, sequenced in a study of blood T cell repertoires in COVID-19. Sequencing was performed with immunoSEQ multiplex PCR; in TCRdb, only in-frame clones are kept and a portion is missing. The table lists about 140,000 clones, 70% to 80% of them singletons. Input material: peripheral blood. The receptor source for this set is a man between 60 and 75 years old with acute or convalescent COVID-19.

The table lists this clone with a count of one. The chain employs TRBV19 and TRBJ2-5; TRBD1 agrees at 7 bases. The germline V gene has CDR1 LNHDA and CDR2 SQIVND (reference sequence). This CDR3 contains 15 residues. With 1 base clipped from V and 2 bases from J, the junction kept 4 bases outside the gene matches. Written as DNA, the CDR3 is TGTGCCAGTAGTATAGGAGGGACAGAACAAGAGACCCAGTACTTC. It translates to CASSIGGTEQETQYF. The variable domain in full, completed from reference TRBV19 and TRBJ2-5, reads DGGITQSPKYLFRKEGQNVTLSCEQNLNHDAMYWYRQDPGQGLRLIYYSQIVNDFQKGDIAEGYSVSREKKESFPLTVTSAQKNPTAFYLCASSIGGTEQETQYFGPGTRLLVL.

V gene TRBV2 combines with J gene TRBJ2-1; the match to TRBD2 covers 7 bases. The J segment lost 9 bases and the V segment lost 5 bases, leaving 4 bases of the junction unmatched. Germline values: CDR1 SNHLY, CDR2 FYNNEI. This CDR3 region has 12 residues. CDR3 amino acids: CASSRTRIEQFF. The CDR3 nucleotides read TGTGCCAGCAGTCGGACTAGAATTGAGCAGTTCTTC.

This sequence joins TRBV6-2 or TRBV6-3 and TRBJ2-7; 10 bases are a match to TRBD2. CDR3 length: 16 residues. The germline V gene encodes CDR1 MNHEY and CDR2 SVGEGT. Trimming took 2 bases from V and 2 from J; bases not matched to a gene: 6. CDR3 region: CASSYESGRATYEQYF. Here the CDR3 DNA reads TGTGCCAGCAGTTACGAGAGCGGGAGGGCAACCTACGAGCAGTACTTC.

J is TRBJ1-1 and V is TRBV19, with TRBD1 matching 9 bases. The CDR3 totals 15 residues. The junction had 4 bases not matched to a gene; V was cut back by 4 bases and J by 1 base. CDR1 LNHDA and CDR2 SQIVND come from the germline V gene (reference sequence). Written as DNA, the CDR3 is TGTGCCAGTAGTACGTTGGGACAGGGGAACACTGAAGCTTTCTTT. It encodes CASSTLGQGNTEAFF.

The chain employs TRBV30 and TRBJ1-1, with TRBD1 as a possible D gene (5 bases). Germline V gene sequence: CDR1 GTSNPN, CDR2 SVGIG (reference sequence). The ends were cut back, 4 bases at V and 1 base at J, with 10 bases in the middle. The CDR3 runs to 13 residues. CDR3 in amino acids: CAWNAGPNTEAFF. CDR3 DNA: TGTGCCTGGAATGCAGGGCCGAACACTGAAGCTTTCTTT.

J is TRBJ2-7 and V is TRBV11-3; a possible D gene is TRBD1 (6 bases). V lost 7 bases and J 7 bases, leaving 23 bases between the germline ends. CDR3 size: 15 residues. Germline values: CDR1 SGHNT, CDR2 YENEEA. The CDR3 loop is CASTYKGVTLWEQYF. The CDR3 nucleotides are TGTGCCAGCACCTATAAGGGGGTTACCCTTTGGGAGCAGTACTTC.

This clone has only a few counts. V and J are TRBV19 and TRBJ1-2, with 8 nucleotides matching TRBD1. The CDR3 spans 14 residues. J gave up 3 bases and V 6 bases, and 6 bases lay outside the gene matches. Germline-derived CDR1 and CDR2 are LNHDA and SQIVND (reference sequence). The CDR3 loop is CASSRGHFYYGYTF. The CDR3 DNA follows: TGTGCCAGTAGCAGGGGGCATTTTTACTATGGCTACACCTTC.

The sample holds many counts of this clone. This chain joins TRBV28 and TRBJ2-7; 10 nucleotides align to TRBD1. The CDR3 runs 14 residues. Germline assignment: CDR1 MDHEN and CDR2 SYDVKM. V gave up 8 bases and J gave up 5 bases; unmatched junction bases: 9. CDR3 region: CASRGQGVDHEQYF. The CDR3 nucleotides are TGTGCCAGCCGCGGACAGGGGGTTGACCACGAGCAGTACTTC.

This clone was counted a single time. This chain connects TRBV6-2 or TRBV6-3 to TRBJ1-5; D is unresolved. Trimming took off 6 bases at V and 4 bases at J, with 10 bases between the two ends. This CDR3 is 13 amino acids long. CDR1 and CDR2 (germline): MNHEY, SVGEGT. In DNA, the CDR3 is TGTGCCAGCAGCCCGATTGCGAATCAGCCCCAGCATTTT. This codes for CASSPIANQPQHF.

The genes are TRBV3-1 (or the pseudogene TRBV3-2) and TRBJ1-1; D ambiguous. The CDR3 contains 13 residues. Germline CDR1 and CDR2: LGHDT and YNNKEL (reference sequence). V was pared by 6 bases and J by 7 bases, with 15 bases between. The CDR3 DNA reads TGTGCCAGCAGTCCGGACCTCCGGGGTGAAGCTTTCTTT. Protein sequence: CASSPDLRGEAFF.

This chain links TRBV11-2 with TRBJ2-1, with TRBD1 identical over 7 bases. V shed 5 bases and J 12 bases; nucleotides not matched to a gene: 10. The germline CDR1 and CDR2 sequences are SGHAT and FQNNGV. The CDR3 loop spans 13 amino acids. The CDR3 DNA reads as TGTGCCAGCAGCGTTAATCCGGGACAGCCGCAGTTCTTC. This translates into CASSVNPGQPQFF.

Only one count was recorded for this clone. The chain is built from TRBV4-2 and TRBJ1-2; 7 nucleotides align to TRBD1. Germline-derived CDR1 and CDR2 are LGHNA and YNFKEQ. This CDR3 is 15 amino acids long. Unmatched junction bases numbered 5, after V lost 0 bases and J lost 4 bases. CDR3 sequence: CASSQDQGGPYGYTF. The CDR3 DNA follows: TGTGCCAGCAGCCAAGACCAGGGGGGCCCCTATGGCTACACCTTC.

The chain joins TRBV6-6 to TRBJ2-7; possible D gene TRBD2, 5 bases. V gave up 6 bases and J gave up 0 bases, with 9 bases separating them. CDR3 length: 13 amino acids. CDR1 and CDR2 (germline): MNHNY, SVGAGI (reference sequence). The DNA of the CDR3 is TGTGCCAGCAGCAATAGCGACTCCTACGAGCAGTACTTC. Translated: CASSNSDSYEQYF.

In this sample, this clone turned up a few times. The genes are TRBV2 and TRBJ1-5; 9 nucleotides line up with TRBD1. The CDR3 extends over 14 amino acids. With V trimmed by 7 bases and J by 2 bases, 3 bases remained unmatched. Germline assignment: CDR1 SNHLY and CDR2 FYNNEI. The CDR3 here is CASTRDRGNQPQHF. DNA of the CDR3: TGTGCCAGCACCCGGGACAGGGGCAATCAGCCCCAGCATTTT.

This rearrangement joins TRBV5-6 to TRBJ1-6; maybe TRBD1 (6 bases). Deletions cut 5 bases from V and 6 bases from J, with 6 bases between. The CDR3 spans 12 residues. Germline V CDR1 and CDR2: SGHDT, YYEEEE. The CDR3 DNA reads as TGTGCCAGCAGGGACAGTAATTCACCCCTCCACTTT. The encoded protein is CASRDSNSPLHF. The whole variable domain, remainder taken from reference TRBV5-6 and TRBJ1-6, is DAGVTQSPTHLIKTRGQQVTLRCSPKSGHDTVSWYQQALGQGPQFIFQYYEEEERQRGNFPDRFSGHQFPNYSSELNVNALLLGDSALYLCASRDSNSPLHFGNGTRLTVT.

The V gene is TRBV24-1, the J gene TRBJ2-4; D gene uncertain. Trimming shortened V by 5 bases and J by 7 bases, and 11 bases separated the two germline ends. Germline CDR1 KGHDR, CDR2 SFDVKD. The CDR3 length is 13 residues. The CDR3 loop is CATSAGDGNIQYF. The CDR3 DNA reads TGTGCCACCAGTGCCGGCGACGGGAACATTCAGTACTTC.

The rearrangement links TRBV9 to TRBJ2-2, with 8 bases matching TRBD2. With 5 bases clipped from V and 0 bases from J, the junction kept 12 bases outside the gene matches. The germline V gene encodes CDR1 SGDLS and CDR2 YYNGEE. The CDR3 is made up of 18 amino acids. The CDR3 region is CASSPRRGSGTNTGELFF. DNA for the CDR3: TGTGCCAGCAGTCCTAGAAGGGGTAGCGGGACGAACACCGGGGAGCTGTTTTTT.

The chain recombines TRBV6-1 with TRBJ2-5; 15 bases align to TRBD2. Losses at the gene ends were 4 bases for V and 1 base for J; bases not matched to a gene: 4. Germline V CDR1 and CDR2: MNHNS, SASEGT. The CDR3 length is 17 residues. CDR3 in DNA: TGTGCCAGCAGTGCTGGACTAGCGGGAGGGTTCCAAGAGACCCAGTACTTC. This gives the protein CASSAGLAGGFQETQYF.

The chain couples TRBV10-3 to TRBJ2-2; 8 bases are shared with TRBD1. J was trimmed by 1 base and V by 6 bases; bases with no gene match: 4. This CDR3 is 15 amino acids long. The germline V gene has CDR1 ENHRY and CDR2 SYGVKD. The CDR3 here is CAIRAGTGNTGELFF. The CDR3 nucleotides are TGTGCCATCAGAGCCGGGACAGGGAACACCGGGGAGCTGTTTTTT.

This sequence joins TRBV28 and TRBJ1-2, with unresolved D. The length of the CDR3 is 15 residues. The V end lost 6 bases, the J end lost 5 bases, and 19 bases lay between the germline ends. Looked up from germline, CDR1 is MDHEN and CDR2 is SYDVKM. The DNA of the CDR3 is TGTGCCAGCAGACCCAGCATCGGGGAGAGGTATGGCTACACCTTC. Its translation is CASRPSIGERYGYTF.

The chain is built from TRBV27 and TRBJ2-1, with 9 bases fitting TRBD1. CDR1 MNHEY and CDR2 SMNVEV come from the germline V gene (reference sequence). V gave up 0 bases and J gave up 7 bases; unmatched junction bases: 4. The CDR3 totals 15 residues. The chain's CDR3 is CASSLSRDRVNEQFF. The CDR3 DNA sequence: TGTGCCAGCAGTTTATCGAGGGACAGGGTGAATGAGCAGTTCTTC.